This record covers a single T cell receptor (beta chain). Its specificity is not known. PCR employed 60 Vbeta and 13 Jbeta primers. The table came from immunoSEQ multiplex PCR; TCRdb's copy has only in-frame clones and leaves some out. The table lists over 95,000 clones, roughly three quarters of them singletons, with 7.7% in the top ten. Trimming took 4 bases from V and 4 from J; bases not matched to a gene: 7. Germline V gene lookup returns CDR1 LNHDA and CDR2 SQIVND (reference sequence). The CDR3 is 16 amino acids. The record originates from a study of cytomegalovirus exposure and HLA in healthy donors. Study-level results: An analysis done earlier found most TCR beta V segments productive about 87% or about 30% of the time.

This TCR was recovered from a female donor in good health and CMV-seronegative. Sequencing was carried out using PBMCs. The chain is built from TRBV19 and TRBJ2-1; 10 positions match TRBD2. The CDR3 nucleotides are TGTGCCAGTAGTAAGGCTAGCGGGAGTACGTACAATGAGCAGTTCTTC. Translated, it gives CASSKASGSTYNEQFF.